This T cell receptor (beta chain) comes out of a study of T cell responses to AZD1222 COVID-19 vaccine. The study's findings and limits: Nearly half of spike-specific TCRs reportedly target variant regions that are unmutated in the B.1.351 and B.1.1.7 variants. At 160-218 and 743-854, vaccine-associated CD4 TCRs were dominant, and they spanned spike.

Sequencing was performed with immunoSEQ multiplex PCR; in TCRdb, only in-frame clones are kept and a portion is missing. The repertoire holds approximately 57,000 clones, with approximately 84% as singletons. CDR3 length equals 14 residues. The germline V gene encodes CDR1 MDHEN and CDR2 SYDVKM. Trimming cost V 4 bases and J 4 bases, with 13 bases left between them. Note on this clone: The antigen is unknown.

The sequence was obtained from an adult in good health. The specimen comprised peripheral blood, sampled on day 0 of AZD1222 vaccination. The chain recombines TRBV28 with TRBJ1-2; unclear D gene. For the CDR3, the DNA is TGTGCCAGCAGTTCTGGGTCGGCAGTCTATGGCTACACCTTC. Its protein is CASSSGSAVYGYTF.